The 26 T cell receptor beta chains below all came from one sample that was sequenced in a study of cytomegalovirus exposure and HLA in healthy donors. Researchers ran the PCR with 60 Vbeta and 13 Jbeta primers. The table came from immunoSEQ multiplex PCR; TCRdb's copy has only in-frame clones and leaves some out. The table shows over 150,000 clones, with 55% to 70% occurring only once. Sequences were obtained from PBMCs. The origin of the receptors is a woman in her thirties or forties in good health and CMV-seropositive.

This clone was picked up one time. The junction does not match germline at one end; this may be a read error. The rearrangement joins TRBV10-1 to TRBJ1-1, with a tentative D call TRBD1 (6 bases). Germline V lookup: CDR1 WNHNN, CDR2 SYGVQD (reference sequence). This CDR3 comprises 14 residues. The CDR3 sequence: CARSEDRSNTEAFF. The CDR3 nucleotides read TGCGCCAGGAGTGAGGACAGATCAAACACTGAAGCTTTCTTT.

This clone was counted a single time. The rearrangement joins TRBV5-4 to TRBJ2-3; 9 bases align to TRBD2. V lost 0 bases, J lost 3 bases, and 8 bases stayed unmatched. The V gene's germline CDR1 is SGHNT and CDR2 YYREEE (reference sequence). The CDR3 is 17 residues long. CDR3: CASSLGLAGVNTDTQYF. The CDR3 bases are TGTGCCAGCAGCTTGGGGTTAGCGGGAGTAAATACAGATACGCAGTATTTT.

A few counts support this clone. V usage is TRBV19 and J usage is TRBJ1-2, with a possible D match to TRBD1 (6 bases). Germline V gene data show CDR1 as LNHDA and CDR2 as SQIVND (reference sequence). There are 16 residues in the CDR3. V was trimmed by 5 bases and J by 1 base, leaving 17 bases between them. CDR3 coding DNA: TGTGCCAGTAGTCTTATGGACAGCCCCCTTAACTATGGCTACACCTTC. Translating gives CASSLMDSPLNYGYTF.

This chain uses TRBV7-9 with TRBJ2-2; TRBD1 might be the D (6 bases). Germline V gene lookup returns CDR1 SEHNR and CDR2 FQNEAQ (reference sequence). V shed 7 bases and J shed 1 base, with 10 bases lying between them. The CDR3 sequence is 14 residues long. The CDR3 bases are TGTGCCAGCACCTCGACAGGGAACACCGGGGAGCTGTTTTTT. The encoded protein is CASTSTGNTGELFF.

This chain uses TRBV7-2 with TRBJ2-5, with 10 bases aligning to TRBD1. Looked up from germline, CDR1 is SGHTA and CDR2 is FQGNSA. Unmatched junction bases numbered 9, after V lost 7 bases and J lost 4 bases. The CDR3 has 15 residues. This chain's CDR3 is CASKGQGVSGETQYF. For the CDR3, the DNA is TGTGCCAGCAAAGGACAGGGGGTTTCGGGAGAGACCCAGTACTTC.

Comments on this clone: The germline gene is not matched at one end of the junction; a read error may be the cause. The V and J genes are TRBV7-2 and TRBJ2-1; the match to TRBD2 covers 10 bases. CDR3 length equals 15 residues. Germline V gene data show CDR1 as SGHTA and CDR2 as FQGNSA. CDR3 nucleotide sequence: TGTGCCAGCAGCATAGCGGGAGGCTCCTACAATGAGCAGTTCTTC. Translating it yields CASSIAGGSYNEQFF.

J is TRBJ1-1 and V is TRBV5-1, with D uncertain. The CDR3 has 12 amino acids. V was pared by 3 bases and J by 5 bases, with 8 bases between. Germline V gives CDR1 SGHRS, CDR2 YFSETQ. The CDR3 DNA sequence: TGCGCCAGCAGCTCAGACTGGACTGAAGCTTTCTTT. This codes for CASSSDWTEAFF. Supplemented by reference TRBV5-1 and TRBJ1-1, the full variable domain reads KAGVTQTPRYLIKTRGQQVTLSCSPISGHRSVSWYQQTPGQGLQFLFEYFSETQRNKGNFPGRFSGRQFSNSRSEMNVSTLELGDSALYLCASSSDWTEAFFGQGTRLTVV.

J is TRBJ1-4 and V is TRBV25-1; tentatively, D is TRBD1 (5 bases). The V gene's germline CDR1 is MGHDK and CDR2 SYGVNS. There are 15 residues in the CDR3. V gave up 3 bases and J gave up 8 bases, with 16 bases separating them. CDR3 amino acids: CASSDLTGTHEKLFF. In nucleotides, the CDR3 is TGTGCCAGCAGTGACCTCACAGGAACTCACGAAAAACTGTTTTTT.

This rearrangement joins TRBV7-6 to TRBJ2-7; the D gene is possibly TRBD1 (6 bases). Germline CDR1 SGHVS, CDR2 FNYEAQ. The CDR3 loop spans 14 amino acids. Trimming took off 5 bases at V and 5 bases at J, with 16 bases between the two ends. The CDR3 bases are TGTGCCAGCAGCACCCAGACAGGTACCCACGAGCAGTACTTC. The encoded protein is CASSTQTGTHEQYF.

The rearrangement links TRBV28 to TRBJ2-7, with TRBD2 as a possible D gene (5 bases). V dropped 2 bases and J dropped 5 bases, with 19 bases sitting between them. CDR3 length: 16 residues. Looked up from germline, CDR1 is MDHEN and CDR2 is SYDVKM. CDR3 loop: CASSLNPTRRLHEQYF. DNA for the CDR3: TGTGCCAGCAGTTTAAACCCCACAAGGAGGCTCCACGAGCAGTACTTC. The full variable domain, rest sourced from reference TRBV28 and TRBJ2-7, is DVKVTQSSRYLVKRTGEKVFLECVQDMDHENMFWYRQDPGLGLRLIYFSYDVKMKEKGDIPEGYSVSREKKERFSLILESASTNQTSMYLCASSLNPTRRLHEQYFGPGTRLTVT.

This clone came up a few times. This sequence joins TRBV6-5 and TRBJ1-4; tentatively, D is TRBD1 (5 bases). Trimming took 2 bases from V and 5 from J, leaving 15 bases between them. This CDR3 comprises 16 residues. Germline V gives CDR1 MNHEY, CDR2 SVGAGI. The CDR3 nucleotides read TGTGCCAGCAGTTACAACGGGGAGGGGTCAAATGAAAAACTGTTTTTT. Amino acid sequence: CASSYNGEGSNEKLFF.

The gene calls are TRBV9 and TRBJ1-6; 8 nucleotides line up with TRBD1. Germline CDR1 reads SGDLS; CDR2 reads YYNGEE. There are 15 residues in the CDR3. The trim removed 4 bases at V and 9 bases at J, leaving 9 bases unmatched. The CDR3 loop reads CASSPYRQGSSPLHF. DNA for the CDR3: TGTGCCAGCAGCCCATACCGACAGGGGAGTTCACCCCTCCACTTT.

This clone has a handful of counts. The chain links TRBV14 to TRBJ2-3, with TRBD2 identical over 8 bases. There are 16 residues in the CDR3. J gave up 5 bases and V 2 bases, and 9 bases lay outside the gene matches. Germline V gene data show CDR1 as SGHDN and CDR2 as FVKESK. The CDR3 protein is CASSQIGGGLGDTQYF. DNA of the CDR3: TGTGCCAGCAGCCAAATTGGCGGGGGGCTTGGAGATACGCAGTATTTT.

The V call is TRBV19, the J call TRBJ2-5; D is ambiguous. The CDR3 consists of 13 residues. V was cut by 5 bases and J by 0 bases, with 7 bases left in between. Germline V gene sequence: CDR1 LNHDA, CDR2 SQIVND (reference sequence). CDR3 bases: TGTGCCAGTAGTTTGGGCAACCAAGAGACCCAGTACTTC. Encoded protein: CASSLGNQETQYF.

This clone has more than one count but fewer than ten. The V and J genes are TRBV7-9 and TRBJ2-7; TRBD2 agrees at 13 bases. Germline assignment: CDR1 SEHNR and CDR2 FQNEAQ (reference sequence). With 5 bases clipped from V and 4 bases from J, the junction kept 2 bases outside the gene matches. The CDR3 contains 14 residues. The CDR3 protein is CASSRTSGRYEQYF. As DNA, the CDR3 is TGTGCCAGCAGCCGGACTAGCGGGAGATACGAGCAGTACTTC.

The V gene is TRBV9, the J gene TRBJ2-6, with D tentatively TRBD2 (6 bases). Germline CDR1 SGDLS, CDR2 YYNGEE. V was cut by 4 bases and J by 2 bases, with 22 bases left in between. This CDR3 spans 19 amino acids. The CDR3 sequence: CASSPSPGGWMTGANVLTF. CDR3 nucleotides: TGTGCCAGCAGCCCTTCACCCGGGGGTTGGATGACTGGGGCCAACGTCCTGACTTTC. Based on the CDR3 plus reference TRBV9 and TRBJ2-6, the full variable domain is DSGVTQTPKHLITATGQRVTLRCSPRSGDLSVYWYQQSLDQGLQFLIQYYNGEERAKGNILERFSAQQFPDLHSELNLSSLELGDSALYFCASSPSPGGWMTGANVLTFGAGSRLTVL.

The chain couples TRBV6-5 to TRBJ1-5; D not certain. The V gene lost 2 bases and the J gene lost 0 bases, with 8 bases spanning the gap. The CDR3 sequence is 15 residues long. Germline CDR1 and CDR2: MNHEY and SVGAGI. CDR3 DNA: TGTGCCAGCAGTTACGGGCCGTATAGCAATCAGCCCCAGCATTTT. Its translation is CASSYGPYSNQPQHF.

The chain couples TRBV29-1 to TRBJ1-4; D ambiguous. CDR1 and CDR2 from the germline V gene are SQVTM and ANQGSEA. This CDR3 region has 13 residues. Trimming left V 7 bases short and J 5 bases short, with 14 bases between. The CDR3 sequence: CSAGLGGNEKLFF. The CDR3 DNA follows: TGCAGCGCCGGTCTCGGCGGGAATGAAAAACTGTTTTTT.

This chain joins TRBV7-3 and TRBJ2-1, with 9 bases matching TRBD2. V dropped 1 base and J dropped 9; count of bases not matched to a gene: 7. Per germline, CDR1 SGHTA and CDR2 FQGTGA. The CDR3 extends over 15 amino acids. This CDR3 is CASSLKGGGAFEQFF. CDR3 nucleotides: TGTGCCAGCAGCTTAAAAGGCGGGGGGGCCTTTGAGCAGTTCTTC.

This clone was seen a few times. A read error may account for a junction end that differs from germline. CDR3 nucleotide sequence: TGCAGCGTTGAAGACTACTCGGACAGGGGTGGCATAGGCTACCCCTTC. This sequence encodes CSVEDYSDRGGIGYPF. This chain links TRBV29-1 with TRBJ1-2; 9 bases map to TRBD1. The length of the CDR3 is 16 residues. Germline V gene data show CDR1 as SQVTM and CDR2 as ANQGSEA.

This clone was detected a few times. CDR3 loop: CASSSGLATGELFF. CDR3 in DNA: TGTGCCAGCAGCTCGGGACTAGCTACCGGGGAGCTGTTTTTT. The rearrangement uses TRBV11-3 and TRBJ2-2; 9 bases fit TRBD2. J gave up 5 bases and V 4 bases, and 2 bases lay outside the gene matches. The CDR3 totals 14 residues. Germline CDR1 SGHNT, CDR2 YENEEA.

The gene calls are TRBV10-3 and TRBJ2-1; 9 bases map to TRBD1. Germline lookup yields CDR1 ENHRY and CDR2 SYGVKD. V was pared by 6 bases and J by 5 bases, with 2 bases of the junction left unmatched. The CDR3 sequence is 13 residues long. The DNA of the CDR3 is TGTGCCATCAGCCGGACAGGGGACAATGAGCAGTTCTTC. Protein product: CAISRTGDNEQFF.

The V call is TRBV4-3, the J call TRBJ2-6; 8 bases match TRBD1. This CDR3 region has 18 residues. CDR1 and CDR2 (germline): LGHNA, YSLEER. With 0 bases clipped from V and 0 bases from J, the junction kept 4 bases outside the gene matches. The DNA of the CDR3 is TGCGCCAGCAGCCAAGATCCAGGGGGCGGCTCTGGGGCCAACGTCCTGACTTTC. Residues: CASSQDPGGGSGANVLTF.

This clone was counted a few times. The CDR3, as DNA: TGTGCCAGCAGTTCTACAGTCATGAACACTGAAGCTTTCTTT. Its protein is CASSSTVMNTEAFF. The rearrangement uses TRBV6-5 and TRBJ1-1, with unresolved D. V gave up 4 bases and J gave up 0 bases, with 9 bases separating them. CDR1 is MNHEY and CDR2 is SVGAGI in the germline V gene. This CDR3 comprises 14 residues.

In its sample, this clone was seen a few times. The chain is built from TRBV29-1 and TRBJ2-1; perhaps TRBD1 as D (5 bases). This CDR3 region has 13 residues. V lost 6 bases and J 4 bases, leaving 13 bases between the germline ends. In germline, CDR1 is SQVTM, CDR2 ANQGSEA. The CDR3 is CSVSKQDYNEQFF. The CDR3 DNA reads as TGCAGCGTGTCCAAACAGGATTACAATGAGCAGTTCTTC.

The chain's CDR3 is CASSRHSSGNTIYF. The CDR3 region has the DNA TGTGCCAGCAGCCGACACTCATCTGGAAACACCATATATTTT. The V call is TRBV28, the J call TRBJ1-3; D ambiguous. Germline V gives CDR1 MDHEN, CDR2 SYDVKM. This CDR3 is 14 amino acids long. Trimming cost V 6 bases and J 1 base, with 10 bases left between them.